Following are 31 T cell receptor beta chains from one sample sequenced in a study of shared clonotypes between healthy human individuals. Assay used: immunoSEQ multiplex PCR; TCRdb lists only in-frame clones, some missing. The sample has around 200,000 clones, 65% to 70% seen once. Sequencing was performed on memory CD4+ T cells sorted from blood. The subset is: CD45RA-negative fraction. Receptors originate from a man aged 30 to 39 in good health.

Of note for this clone: Other DNA sequences of this sample code for an identical CDR3. V is TRBV5-5 and J is TRBJ2-5; TRBD1 aligns across 9 bases. This CDR3 has 14 amino acids. V lost 3 bases, J lost 3 bases, and 3 bases stayed unmatched. Per germline, CDR1 SGHKS and CDR2 YYEKEE (reference sequence). The CDR3 sequence is CASSSRTGEETQYF. In DNA form, the CDR3 reads TGTGCCAGCAGCTCCAGGACAGGGGAAGAGACCCAGTACTTC.

The rearrangement joins TRBV11-2 to TRBJ2-5, with TRBD2 as a possible D gene (7 bases). V was trimmed by 6 bases and J by 5 bases, leaving 22 bases between them. This CDR3 has 16 residues. Per the germline V gene, CDR1 is SGHAT and CDR2 is FQNNGV. CDR3 sequence: CASRRGGGRRAETQYF. The CDR3 DNA reads as TGTGCCAGCAGACGGGGAGGGGGACGCCGGGCCGAGACCCAGTACTTC.

This clone has more than one count but fewer than ten. The chain uses TRBV11-3 and TRBJ2-3; D could derive from TRBD1 or TRBD2 (6 bases each). V was pared by 5 bases and J by 1 base, with 10 bases between. This CDR3 has 14 residues. Germline V gene lookup returns CDR1 SGHNT and CDR2 YENEEA. The DNA of the CDR3 is TGTGCCAGCAGCATAAGGGGGGGCACAGATACGCAGTATTTT. Amino acids: CASSIRGGTDTQYF.

In this sample, this clone turned up a few times. Here the CDR3 reads CASSPTTAITEAFF. Here the CDR3 DNA reads TGTGCCAGCAGTCCAACGACAGCGATCACTGAAGCTTTCTTT. The chain uses TRBV27 and TRBJ1-1; D perhaps matches TRBD1 (5 bases). The germline V gene encodes CDR1 MNHEY and CDR2 SMNVEV (reference sequence). This CDR3 comprises 14 residues. The V end was cut by 5 bases, the J end by 4 bases, with 14 bases between.

V usage is TRBV28 and J usage is TRBJ2-7, with a tentative D call TRBD1 (5 bases). There are 13 residues in the CDR3. Trimming took off 6 bases at V and 5 bases at J, with 14 bases between the two ends. Per germline, CDR1 MDHEN and CDR2 SYDVKM. This CDR3 reads CASSLLGAHEQYF. The CDR3 nucleotides read TGTGCCAGCAGCCTATTAGGGGCTCACGAGCAGTACTTC.

The chain links TRBV9 to TRBJ2-7; D perhaps matches TRBD1 (5 bases). Trimming left V 3 bases short and J 9 bases short, with 19 bases between. CDR1 SGDLS and CDR2 YYNGEE come from the germline V gene. The CDR3 sequence is 14 residues long. CDR3 in amino acids: CASSEDLSGLRQYF. The CDR3 nucleotides are TGTGCCAGCAGCGAGGACCTCTCAGGGCTACGGCAGTACTTC.

Only a few counts were recorded for this clone. The chain couples TRBV7-8 to TRBJ2-1, with a weak D call TRBD1 (5 bases). Germline V gene lookup returns CDR1 SGHVS and CDR2 FQNEAQ. V was pared by 5 bases and J by 4 bases, with 9 bases between. There are 13 residues in the CDR3. The CDR3 spells CASSTRTYNEQFF. The CDR3 region has the DNA TGTGCCAGCAGCACAAGGACATACAATGAGCAGTTCTTC.

CDR3 nucleotides: TGTGCCAGCAGCTTAACACTAGCGGGGACGCAGTATTTT. Its translation: CASSLTLAGTQYF. This rearrangement joins TRBV7-9 to TRBJ2-3, with 10 bases aligning to TRBD2. The CDR3 covers 13 residues. CDR1 SEHNR and CDR2 FQNEAQ come from the germline V gene (reference sequence). Trimming took 2 bases from V and 9 from J; bases not matched to a gene: 2.

This rearrangement joins TRBV5-4 to TRBJ2-3; D may match TRBD1 or TRBD2 (5 bases each). This CDR3 spans 16 amino acids. From germline, CDR1 is SGHNT and CDR2 YYREEE (reference sequence). V shed 4 bases and J shed 2 bases, with 17 bases lying between them. The CDR3 protein is CASSARTGTYTDTQYF. The CDR3 bases are TGTGCCAGCAGCGCAAGAACCGGGACGTACACAGATACGCAGTATTTT.

The chain carries TRBV10-2 and TRBJ2-4; no definite D call. The germline gives CDR1 WSHSY, CDR2 SAAADI. The CDR3 totals 14 residues. Trimming cost V 6 bases and J 0 bases, with 9 bases left between them. CDR3 sequence reads: CASSARLAKNIQYF. The DNA of the CDR3 is TGCGCCAGCAGCGCCAGACTAGCCAAAAACATTCAGTACTTC.

The V and J genes are TRBV5-1 and TRBJ2-5, with D possibly matching TRBD2 (6 bases). CDR1 is SGHRS, CDR2 YFSETQ, per germline. The V and J ends lost 4 bases and 2 bases respectively, with 12 bases between them. The CDR3 covers 14 residues. CDR3 DNA: TGCGCCAGCAGCGCAGGGACTCTTCAAGAGACCCAGTACTTC. Translating gives CASSAGTLQETQYF.

This clone was found many times. The chain has TRBV7-6 and TRBJ2-2, with D unresolved. V lost 5 bases to trimming and J lost 7 bases, with 14 bases between them. Germline V gene data show CDR1 as SGHVS and CDR2 as FNYEAQ. The CDR3 is 14 amino acids. CDR3 nucleotides: TGTGCCAGCAGCCCTTCTCCCGTGGGCGGGGAGCTGTTTTTT. It encodes CASSPSPVGGELFF. The whole variable domain, remainder taken from reference TRBV7-6 and TRBJ2-2, is GAGVSQSPRYKVTKRGQDVALRCDPISGHVSLYWYRQALGQGPEFLTYFNYEAQQDKSGLPNDRFSAERPEGSISTLTIQRTEQRDSAMYRCASSPSPVGGELFFGEGSRLTVL.

This chain connects TRBV30 to TRBJ2-3; D is possibly TRBD2 (6 bases). The CDR3 loop spans 16 amino acids. V lost 3 bases and J 2 bases, leaving 18 bases between the germline ends. Germline lookup yields CDR1 GTSNPN and CDR2 SVGIG (reference sequence). CDR3 loop: CAWRLGGLGYTDTQYF. In DNA, the CDR3 is TGTGCCTGGAGACTTGGAGGGCTAGGGTACACAGATACGCAGTATTTT.

V and J are TRBV11-3 and TRBJ2-2; D might be TRBD2 (5 bases). Trimming took 3 bases from V and 4 from J, leaving 6 bases between them. This CDR3 has 13 amino acids. CDR1 SGHNT and CDR2 YENEEA come from the germline V gene. The CDR3 bases are TGTGCCAGCAGCTTGGACTTCACCGGGGAGCTGTTTTTT. Translation gives CASSLDFTGELFF.

The rearrangement joins TRBV5-1 to TRBJ1-2; 7 bases agree with TRBD1. V was pared by 0 bases and J by 7 bases, with 9 bases of the junction left unmatched. Germline lookup yields CDR1 SGHRS and CDR2 YFSETQ. The CDR3 runs to 15 residues. The CDR3 here is CASSLAYQGVSGYTF. Written as DNA, the CDR3 is TGCGCCAGCAGCTTGGCCTATCAGGGGGTCTCTGGCTACACCTTC.

This chain uses TRBV2 with TRBJ2-3; D is possibly TRBD2 (8 bases). Germline V gene data show CDR1 as SNHLY and CDR2 as FYNNEI. The CDR3 length is 17 residues. The ends were cut back, 5 bases at V and 0 bases at J, with 18 bases in the middle. The CDR3 region is CASSYLGGGRSTDTQYF. As DNA, the CDR3 is TGTGCCAGCAGTTACCTAGGGGGCGGGAGGAGCACAGATACGCAGTATTTT.

The J gene is TRBJ2-7, the V gene TRBV7-9; perhaps TRBD2 as D (5 bases). CDR1 is SEHNR, CDR2 FQNEAQ, per germline (reference sequence). This CDR3 is 15 amino acids long. V was clipped by 8 bases and J by 6 bases, with 23 bases between them. CDR3 amino acids: CASEFGGWLGSEQYF. The CDR3 DNA reads TGTGCCAGCGAATTCGGCGGGTGGTTGGGTAGCGAGCAGTACTTC.

There are a few counts of this clone. The chain has TRBV7-2 and TRBJ2-1; 9 positions agree with TRBD1. Trimming cost V 1 base and J 3 bases; bases outside gene matches: 1. Per germline, CDR1 SGHTA and CDR2 FQGNSA. This CDR3 has 15 residues. CDR3 sequence: CASSLGTGDYNEQFF. The CDR3 DNA reads TGTGCCAGCAGCTTAGGGACAGGGGACTACAATGAGCAGTTCTTC.

The rearrangement links TRBV11-2 to TRBJ2-1; 9 positions agree with TRBD2. The CDR3 consists of 17 residues. Germline V CDR1 and CDR2: SGHAT, FQNNGV. V was clipped by 1 base and J by 1 base; unmatched bases: 5. The CDR3 DNA sequence: TGTGCCAGCAGCTTAGGGAAAAGCGGGAGGTCCTACAATGAGCAGTTCTTC. Protein sequence: CASSLGKSGRSYNEQFF. Drawing the rest from reference TRBV11-2 and TRBJ2-1, the complete variable domain is EAGVAQSPRYKIIEKRQSVAFWCNPISGHATLYWYQQILGQGPKLLIQFQNNGVVDDSQLPKDRFSAERLKGVDSTLKIQPAKLEDSAVYLCASSLGKSGRSYNEQFFGPGTRLTVL.

There are a few counts of this clone. The CDR3 reads CASRDGTYEQYF. In nucleotides, the CDR3 is TGTGCCAGCAGAGACGGTACCTACGAGCAGTACTTC. V gene TRBV9 combines with J gene TRBJ2-7; D is unresolved. CDR3 length: 12 amino acids. The germline V and J ends were trimmed by 5 bases and 2 bases, with 8 bases remaining between them. Germline CDR1 and CDR2: SGDLS and YYNGEE. The variable domain in full, completed from reference TRBV9 and TRBJ2-7, reads DSGVTQTPKHLITATGQRVTLRCSPRSGDLSVYWYQQSLDQGLQFLIQYYNGEERAKGNILERFSAQQFPDLHSELNLSSLELGDSALYFCASRDGTYEQYFGPGTRLTVT.

The genes are TRBV2 and TRBJ2-3; no clear D gene. Germline V gives CDR1 SNHLY, CDR2 FYNNEI. This CDR3 contains 15 residues. V dropped 2 bases and J dropped 0 bases, with 9 bases sitting between them. The CDR3 sequence: CASSEPGFSTDTQYF. CDR3 nucleotide sequence: TGTGCCAGCAGTGAACCGGGTTTTAGCACAGATACGCAGTATTTT.

This chain connects TRBV5-1 to TRBJ2-7; 9 bases align to TRBD1. The germline V gene encodes CDR1 SGHRS and CDR2 YFSETQ. The ends lost 4 bases at V and 3 bases at J; junction bases unmatched: 8. This CDR3 contains 15 residues. The CDR3 DNA is TGCGCCAGCAGCCCGGGACAGGGTTGGAGCTACGAGCAGTACTTC. This translates into CASSPGQGWSYEQYF.

The rearrangement joins TRBV7-2 to TRBJ2-4, with D possibly called TRBD1 or TRBD2 (5 bases each). Per the germline V gene, CDR1 is SGHTA and CDR2 is FQGNSA. This CDR3 has 13 residues. Trimming left V 5 bases short and J 11 bases short, with 16 bases between. Here the CDR3 DNA reads TGTGCCAGCAGCAGGGACGCCACCGGGGTTCAGTACTTC. The encoded protein is CASSRDATGVQYF. Variable domain in full (rest from reference TRBV7-2 and TRBJ2-4): GAGVSQSPSNKVTEKGKDVELRCDPISGHTALYWYRQSLGQGLEFLIYFQGNSAPDKSGLPSDRFSAERTGGSVSTLTIQRTQQEDSAVYLCASSRDATGVQYFGAGTRLSVL.

The chain employs TRBV11-2 and TRBJ1-1, with 12 bases that match TRBD1. V dropped 5 bases and J dropped 5; count of bases not matched to a gene: 15. CDR1 is SGHAT, CDR2 FQNNGV, per germline. This CDR3 has 18 residues. CDR3 amino acids: CASSPGQGATRRLTEAFF. CDR3 sequence (DNA): TGTGCCAGCAGCCCGGGACAGGGGGCGACTCGACGGCTAACTGAAGCTTTCTTT.

The chain is built from TRBV4-3 and TRBJ2-7; 12 bases line up with TRBD1. The V and J ends lost 4 bases and 6 bases, in that order; junction bases with no gene match: 10. This CDR3 contains 16 residues. Per germline, CDR1 LGHNA and CDR2 YSLEER. CDR3 protein: CASSRSGQGATPEQYF. In DNA form, the CDR3 reads TGCGCCAGCAGCCGTTCGGGACAGGGGGCGACACCCGAGCAGTACTTC.

The genes are TRBV29-1 and TRBJ1-4, with TRBD1 identical over 10 bases. The trim removed 6 bases at V and 13 bases at J, leaving 8 bases unmatched. Germline lookup yields CDR1 SQVTM and CDR2 ANQGSEA. The CDR3 loop spans 12 amino acids. The CDR3 DNA reads as TGCAGCGTGGGGGACAGGGGAGGGAGACTGTTTTTT. Its translation is CSVGDRGGRLFF.

The rearrangement links TRBV4-3 to TRBJ2-1; a possible D gene is TRBD2 (7 bases). The CDR3 totals 15 residues. Germline V CDR1 and CDR2: LGHNA, YSLEER. V dropped 2 bases and J dropped 10 bases, with 18 bases sitting between them. The DNA of the CDR3 is TGCGCCAGCAGCCAAAGTAGACTCAGGGGAGGGGAGCAGTTCTTC. Amino acid sequence: CASSQSRLRGGEQFF.

The chain employs TRBV19 and TRBJ1-4; 8 positions match TRBD1. This CDR3 has 17 residues. V trimming: 5 bases; J trimming: 8 bases; junction bases outside the gene matches: 16. Germline assignment: CDR1 LNHDA and CDR2 SQIVND (reference sequence). The CDR3 reads CASSAPSSGGILEKLFF. CDR3 in DNA: TGTGCCAGTAGTGCACCATCCTCAGGGGGCATTCTGGAAAAACTGTTTTTT.

The J gene is TRBJ2-4, the V gene TRBV4-2, with no clear D. The germline V gene has CDR1 LGHNA and CDR2 YNFKEQ. The CDR3 loop spans 17 amino acids. The V end was cut by 1 base, the J end by 0 bases, with 13 bases between. CDR3 DNA: TGTGCCAGCAGCCAAGCGACGGGTCACTTAGCCAAAAACATTCAGTACTTC. Protein sequence: CASSQATGHLAKNIQYF.

This clone was seen a handful of times. The V call is TRBV11-1, the J call TRBJ1-5; D is undetermined. The germline V gene has CDR1 SGHAT and CDR2 FQDESV (reference sequence). Trimming removed 4 bases from V and 0 bases from J, with 4 bases in between. The CDR3 is 13 amino acids. As DNA, the CDR3 is TGTGCCAGCAGCTGGAATAGCAATCAGCCCCAGCATTTT. Protein: CASSWNSNQPQHF. Full variable domain (remainder filled in from reference TRBV11-1 and TRBJ1-5): EAEVAQSPRYKITEKSQAVAFWCDPISGHATLYWYRQILGQGPELLVQFQDESVVDDSQLPKDRFSAERLKGVDSTLKIQPAELGDSAMYLCASSWNSNQPQHFGDGTRLSIL.

This clone was found a few times. J is TRBJ1-1 and V is TRBV6-5; D not resolved. V lost 2 bases and J 1 base, leaving 11 bases between the germline ends. CDR1 is MNHEY, CDR2 SVGAGI, per germline. This CDR3 spans 15 amino acids. The DNA of the CDR3 is TGTGCCAGCAGTTACCGGGGTAGTGGGAACACTGAAGCTTTCTTT. It specifies CASSYRGSGNTEAFF.